This is a list of T cell receptor beta chains from one sample in a study of cytomegalovirus exposure and HLA in healthy donors. TCRdb's copy holds only in-frame clones and misses some; the assay was immunoSEQ multiplex PCR. Counted here are 200,000 to 250,000 clones, about 80% occurring once; the ten biggest clones make up about 0.58%. Sequencing input: PBMCs. The receptors were sampled from a woman between 35 and 50 years old in good health and CMV-seronegative. The CDR3 runs from the conserved cysteine through the conserved F or W. Each record gives: V gene, clone size, J gene, CDR3 length, D gene, CDR3 protein, CDR3 DNA. A D gene is named only where the DNA matches it firmly. The size entry is marked missing in some rows and otherwise reads once, few, many or a size class.

>TRBV5-6|few|TRBJ2-7|14|-
CASSLSGTGGEQYF
TGTGCCAGCAGCTTGTCAGGGACTGGGGGCGAGCAGTACTTC
>TRBV6-5|once|TRBJ2-7|12|-
CASRGLSYEQYF
TGTGCCAGCCGGGGTTTGTCCTACGAGCAGTACTTC
>TRBV7-8|-|TRBJ1-1|18|-
CASSLLVGGSFLNTEAFF
TGTGCCAGCAGCTTATTAGTCGGGGGAAGTTTTCTTAACACTGAAGCTTTCTTT
>TRBV14|-|TRBJ2-1|13|-
CASSQTAGNEQFF
TGTGCCAGCAGCCAAACCGCGGGGAATGAGCAGTTCTTC
>TRBV5-4|few|TRBJ2-7|16|-
CASSWSRGLSSYEQYF
TGTGCCAGCAGCTGGAGCCGGGGTCTTAGCTCCTACGAGCAGTACTTC
>TRBV6-1|-|TRBJ2-3|15|TRBD2
CASGFSGGAFDTQYF
TGTGCCAGCGGATTTAGCGGGGGGGCGTTCGATACGCAGTATTTT
>TRBV28|-|TRBJ2-7|14|-
CASSLQGSPYEQYF
TGTGCCAGCAGTTTACAGGGGTCCCCCTACGAGCAGTACTTC
>TRBV9|once|TRBJ2-1|16|TRBD1
CASSVDVGRGSTEQFF
TGTGCCAGCAGCGTAGACGTTGGCAGGGGGTCTACTGAGCAGTTCTTC
>TRBV28|-|TRBJ2-5|15|-
CASSSGQTGQETQYF
TGTGCCAGCAGTTCAGGACAAACGGGCCAGGAGACCCAGTACTTC
>TRBV7-6|-|TRBJ1-5|13|-
CASSLGGDQPQHF
TGTGCCAGCAGCCTCGGGGGGGATCAGCCCCAGCATTTT
>TRBV19|-|TRBJ1-5|17|-
CASSIDGEVWRNQPQHF
TGTGCCAGTAGTATAGACGGCGAGGTTTGGAGAAATCAGCCCCAGCATTTT
>TRBV4-3|once|TRBJ2-3|13|-
CASSPRGTDTQYF
TGCGCCAGCAGCCCGAGGGGCACAGATACGCAGTATTTT
>TRBV19|few|TRBJ1-1|15|-
CASSIGWGGSSEAFF
TGTGCCAGTAGTATAGGGTGGGGGGGGAGTTCTGAAGCTTTCTTT
>TRBV2|-|TRBJ2-2|15|TRBD1
CASSNRGMYPGELFF
TGTGCCAGCAGTAACAGGGGAATGTACCCCGGGGAGCTGTTTTTT
>TRBV27|-|TRBJ2-3|12|-
CASSPSTDTQYF
TGTGCCAGCAGTCCGAGCACAGATACGCAGTATTTT
>TRBV9|-|TRBJ2-2|14|-
CASSVAAGAGELFF
TGTGCCAGCAGCGTAGCGGCTGGAGCAGGGGAGCTGTTTTTT
>TRBV29-1|-|TRBJ2-2|14|TRBD2
CSGRGGGGTGELFF
TGCAGCGGGCGCGGCGGGGGAGGCACCGGGGAGCTGTTTTTT
>TRBV18|-|TRBJ1-2|17|-
CASSPPGHAGASYGYTF
TGTGCCAGCTCACCACCGGGTCATGCAGGGGCAAGCTATGGCTACACCTTC
>TRBV12-5|-|TRBJ2-3|13|-
CASGLLGADTQYF
TGTGCTAGTGGCCTCCTCGGGGCAGATACGCAGTATTTT
>TRBV2|few|TRBJ1-3|13|TRBD1
CANGQEPGNTIYF
TGTGCCAACGGACAGGAACCTGGAAACACCATATATTTT
>TRBV4-3|-|TRBJ2-4|13|-
CASSQDRGNIQYF
TGCGCCAGCAGCCAAGACAGGGGAAACATTCAGTACTTC
>TRBV7-9|-|TRBJ2-7|16|TRBD2
CSSSLARPAGGSEQYF
TGTTCCAGCAGCTTAGCGAGGCCAGCGGGGGGGAGCGAGCAGTACTTC
>TRBV19|-|TRBJ2-5|14|-
CASSGRDRVETQYF
TGTGCCAGTAGTGGGCGGGACAGAGTAGAGACCCAGTACTTC
>TRBV29-1|-|TRBJ1-5|13|-
CSGATDRNQPQHF
TGCAGCGGCGCAACCGACAGAAATCAGCCCCAGCATTTT
>TRBV4-3|-|TRBJ1-6|17|TRBD1
CASSQHHQGARNSPLHF
TGCGCCAGCAGCCAACACCACCAGGGGGCGAGAAATTCACCCCTCCACTTT
>TRBV27|-|TRBJ2-5|14|TRBD1
CASRKTGGGETQYF
TGTGCCAGCAGAAAAACAGGGGGCGGGGAGACCCAGTACTTC
>TRBV6-5|once|TRBJ1-2|12|-
CASPKTGSGYTF
TGTGCCAGCCCTAAGACGGGAAGTGGCTACACCTTC
>TRBV5-1|-|TRBJ2-3|16|-
CASSSYSQPITDTQYF
TGCGCCAGCAGCTCCTACAGTCAACCTATCACAGATACGCAGTATTTT
>TRBV5-8|-|TRBJ2-2|18|TRBD2
CASTTRGLAGVNTGELFF
TGTGCCAGCACTACCCGCGGACTAGCGGGGGTGAACACCGGGGAGCTGTTTTTT
>TRBV18|-|TRBJ1-4|14|-
CASSPSGIGEKLFF
TGTGCCAGCTCACCGTCAGGGATTGGAGAAAAACTGTTTTTT
>TRBV19|-|TRBJ2-7|16|-
CASSIRGARGIYEQYF
TGTGCCAGTAGTATTCGGGGGGCGCGGGGTATTTACGAGCAGTACTTC
>TRBV7-2|-|TRBJ2-7|14|-
CASSLAGGDYEQYF
TGTGCCAGCAGCTTAGCAGGAGGGGACTACGAGCAGTACTTC
>TRBV19|-|TRBJ2-3|14|-
CASSRSPSTDTQYF
TGTGCCAGTAGTCGGTCCCCTAGCACAGATACGCAGTATTTT
>TRBV5-1|-|TRBJ1-4|16|-
CASSLGRQIPNEKLFF
TGCGCCAGCAGCTTGGGTCGACAGATACCCAATGAAAAACTGTTTTTT
>TRBV9|-|TRBJ2-2|16|-
CASSAPQGLNTGELFF
TGTGCCAGCAGCGCTCCGCAGGGGCTGAACACCGGGGAGCTGTTTTTT
>TRBV30|-|TRBJ1-4|15|-
CAWSALGGVNEKLFF
TGTGCCTGGAGTGCCTTGGGGGGGGTTAATGAAAAACTGTTTTTT
>TRBV6-5|-|TRBJ2-1|15|TRBD2
CASSWTSGGSNEQFF
TGTGCCAGCAGTTGGACTAGCGGGGGGAGCAATGAGCAGTTCTTC
>TRBV7-6|once|TRBJ2-7|14|TRBD1
CASSSRQGTHEQYF
TGTGCCAGCAGTTCCCGACAGGGCACCCACGAGCAGTACTTC
>TRBV9|-|TRBJ2-5|15|TRBD1
CASSVQWTGEETQYF
TGTGCCAGCAGCGTGCAGTGGACAGGGGAAGAGACCCAGTACTTC
>TRBV4-2|-|TRBJ1-1|16|-
CASSQERSLGRGGAFF
TGTGCCAGCAGCCAAGAACGTAGCCTGGGGAGGGGAGGAGCTTTCTTT
>TRBV19|-|TRBJ1-5|13|-
CASSPYSNQPQHF
TGTGCCAGTAGTCCGTATAGCAATCAGCCCCAGCATTTT
>TRBV13|-|TRBJ1-1|14|-
CASSLQLTLSGAFF
TGTGCCAGCAGCTTACAGCTAACCCTTTCGGGGGCTTTCTTT
>TRBV11-2|-|TRBJ2-3|14|TRBD2
CASSPGLAADTQYF
TGTGCCAGCAGCCCCGGACTAGCGGCAGATACGCAGTATTTT
>TRBV30|-|TRBJ2-1|18|-
CAWSGGRGLALSYNEQFF
TGTGCCTGGAGTGGAGGTCGAGGTCTTGCCCTCTCCTACAATGAGCAGTTCTTC